The rows below give T cell receptor beta chains drawn from one sample of a study of blood T cell repertoires in COVID-19. The table came from immunoSEQ multiplex PCR; TCRdb's copy has only in-frame clones and leaves some out. Seen here are over 250,000 clones, over 80% observed once, and the top ten hold more than 8.5%. Sequenced sample: PBMCs or T cells enriched from blood (not recorded which). The receptor source for this set is a woman younger than 30 who had recovered from COVID-19. Each CDR3 is given with its conserved first and last residue. Each record gives: CDR3 DNA, CDR3 protein, V gene, J gene, D gene, clone size. D genes are given only for firm matches. Where a row states a size, it is once, few, many or the class of an expanded clone; other rows omit it.

CDR3nt: TGTGCCAGCAGTCCTCCCCCAGGTAGTGATGGTCAGCCCCAGCATTTT
CDR3aa: CASSPPPGSDGQPQHF
v_gene: TRBV28
j_gene: TRBJ1-5
d_gene: .
abundance: .

CDR3nt: TGCGCCAGCAGCTCTCGCCTGCACTCGGGACAGGGCCTTAATTCACCCCTCCACTTT
CDR3aa: CASSSRLHSGQGLNSPLHF
v_gene: TRBV4-1
j_gene: TRBJ1-6
d_gene: TRBD1
abundance: .

CDR3nt: TGTGCCAGCAGTTCAACAGGGGGCTCCTACAATGAGCAGTTCTTC
CDR3aa: CASSSTGGSYNEQFF
v_gene: TRBV28
j_gene: TRBJ2-1
d_gene: TRBD1
abundance: .

CDR3nt: TGTGCCAGCTCACTACAGGGGGTCGAGCAGTACTTC
CDR3aa: CASSLQGVEQYF
v_gene: TRBV18
j_gene: TRBJ2-7
d_gene: TRBD1
abundance: .

CDR3nt: TGTGCCAGCCTGTGGAGGGGCACAACTGAAGCTTTCTTT
CDR3aa: CASLWRGTTEAFF
v_gene: TRBV6-6
j_gene: TRBJ1-1
d_gene: .
abundance: .

CDR3nt: TGTGCCAGCAGCTTGGCTGTTGACAGTCTAGGGGTCCTTTCTTCACCCCTCCACTTT
CDR3aa: CASSLAVDSLGVLSSPLHF
v_gene: TRBV5-6
j_gene: TRBJ1-6
d_gene: .
abundance: .

CDR3nt: TGTGCCAGCAGTTACGGGACAGGGAGCTCCTACGAGCAGTACTTC
CDR3aa: CASSYGTGSSYEQYF
v_gene: TRBV6-5
j_gene: TRBJ2-7
d_gene: TRBD1
abundance: .

CDR3nt: TGTGCCAGCAGCCCGGTTGCGGGAGGGAACCAAGAGACCCAGTACTTC
CDR3aa: CASSPVAGGNQETQYF
v_gene: TRBV7-2
j_gene: TRBJ2-5
d_gene: TRBD2
abundance: .

CDR3nt: TGTGCCACCGCGGTGGGCCAGGACAGGGAGTTCCAAGAGACCCAGTACTTC
CDR3aa: CATAVGQDREFQETQYF
v_gene: TRBV28
j_gene: TRBJ2-5
d_gene: TRBD1
abundance: once

CDR3nt: TGTGCCACCAGCAGAGATCTAATTGGACAGGGGGCCCGGAGCTATGGCTACACCTTC
CDR3aa: CATSRDLIGQGARSYGYTF
v_gene: TRBV15
j_gene: TRBJ1-2
d_gene: TRBD1
abundance: .

CDR3nt: TGTGCCAGCAAAAGCGGAGGGTACGAGCAGTACTTC
CDR3aa: CASKSGGYEQYF
v_gene: TRBV27
j_gene: TRBJ2-7
d_gene: .
abundance: few

CDR3nt: TGTGCCAGCAGCTTCTGGGCGGGGGGCCCCTACGAGCAGTACTTC
CDR3aa: CASSFWAGGPYEQYF
v_gene: TRBV5-4
j_gene: TRBJ2-7
d_gene: TRBD2
abundance: .

CDR3nt: TGTGCCAGCAGTTACGACTTCTTGACCTCCTACGAGCAGTACTTC
CDR3aa: CASSYDFLTSYEQYF
v_gene: TRBV6-6
j_gene: TRBJ2-7
d_gene: .
abundance: once

CDR3nt: TGTGCCAGCAGCCCCGGGACAGTACAAGAGACCCAGTACTTC
CDR3aa: CASSPGTVQETQYF
v_gene: TRBV7-2
j_gene: TRBJ2-5
d_gene: TRBD1
abundance: few

CDR3nt: TGTGCCAGCAGCAAGGGACAGGGACATCAGCCCCAGCATTTT
CDR3aa: CASSKGQGHQPQHF
v_gene: TRBV21-1
j_gene: TRBJ1-5
d_gene: .
abundance: .

CDR3nt: TGTGCCAGCAGCTTAGGGGTTGGGGACAACTCCTACGAGCAGTACTTC
CDR3aa: CASSLGVGDNSYEQYF
v_gene: TRBV11-3
j_gene: TRBJ2-7
d_gene: .
abundance: .

CDR3nt: TGTGCCAGCAGTTACTCGGGGCAGGTCTCGCCCCAGCATTTT
CDR3aa: CASSYSGQVSPQHF
v_gene: TRBV6-6
j_gene: TRBJ1-5
d_gene: .
abundance: .

CDR3nt: TGTGCCAGCAGCCGGGCGGGGGCCGCCGGGGAGCTGTTTTTT
CDR3aa: CASSRAGAAGELFF
v_gene: TRBV14
j_gene: TRBJ2-2
d_gene: .
abundance: .

CDR3nt: TGTGCCAGCTCCAGTGTGGGCAATCAGCCCCAGCATTTT
CDR3aa: CASSSVGNQPQHF
v_gene: TRBV2
j_gene: TRBJ1-5
d_gene: .
abundance: once

CDR3nt: TGTGCCAGCAGCGGCTGGGACACTTTTAACTATGGCTACACCTTC
CDR3aa: CASSGWDTFNYGYTF
v_gene: TRBV7-8
j_gene: TRBJ1-2
d_gene: .
abundance: .

CDR3nt: TGTGCCAGCAGCTTAACCAGGGTAAACTATGGCTACACCTTC
CDR3aa: CASSLTRVNYGYTF
v_gene: TRBV11-2
j_gene: TRBJ1-2
d_gene: .
abundance: few

CDR3nt: TGTGCCAGCAGTTTGACCGGGTCGAACACTGAAGCTTTCTTT
CDR3aa: CASSLTGSNTEAFF
v_gene: TRBV27
j_gene: TRBJ1-1
d_gene: .
abundance: .

CDR3nt: TGTGCCAGCTCGGCCTCTAGCTCTGGAAACACCATATATTTT
CDR3aa: CASSASSSGNTIYF
v_gene: TRBV18
j_gene: TRBJ1-3
d_gene: .
abundance: .

CDR3nt: TGTGCCAGCAGTGTCGCCTATCCCTTTCGCGGCAACGTAGCTTACGAGCAGTACTTC
CDR3aa: CASSVAYPFRGNVAYEQYF
v_gene: TRBV6-1
j_gene: TRBJ2-7
d_gene: .
abundance: .